The T cell receptor beta chain described here comes from a study of OX40 agonist ivuxolimab in advanced cancers. Study as a whole: Subjects had a mean age of about 60 years, with a range of 23 to 79; 82.7% were male.

About this clone itself: The junction departs from germline at one end; a sequencing error may be responsible.

Some clones are missing from TCRdb's copy, which holds only in-frame ones; the method was immunoSEQ multiplex PCR. The sample carries tens of thousands of clones, approximately 90% recorded once. The CDR3 runs to 14 residues. Germline CDR1 SSHAT, CDR2 FNYEAQ (reference sequence). The sequence came from an adult with an advanced solid tumor such as melanoma, head and neck, liver or kidney cancer. This chain connects TRBV7-7 to TRBJ1-3, with D perhaps matching TRBD1 (6 bases). Sequencing used CD4+ or CD8+ T cells sorted from blood, obtained in a trial of the OX40 agonist ivuxolimab. The CDR3 here is CASSPGTTGNTIYF. DNA of the CDR3: TGTGCTAGCAGCCCGGGGACAACGGGGAACACCATATATTTT.